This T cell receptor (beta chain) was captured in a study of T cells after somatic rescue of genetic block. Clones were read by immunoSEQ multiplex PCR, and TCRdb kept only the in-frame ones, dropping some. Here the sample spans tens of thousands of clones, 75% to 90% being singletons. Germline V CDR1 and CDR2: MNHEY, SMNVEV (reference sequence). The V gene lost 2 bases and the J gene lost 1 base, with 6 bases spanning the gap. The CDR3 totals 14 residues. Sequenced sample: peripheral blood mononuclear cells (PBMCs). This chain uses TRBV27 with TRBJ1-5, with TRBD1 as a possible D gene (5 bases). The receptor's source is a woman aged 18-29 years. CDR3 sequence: CASSLDRSNQPQHF. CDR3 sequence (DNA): TGTGCCAGCAGTTTAGACAGAAGCAATCAGCCCCAGCATTTT.